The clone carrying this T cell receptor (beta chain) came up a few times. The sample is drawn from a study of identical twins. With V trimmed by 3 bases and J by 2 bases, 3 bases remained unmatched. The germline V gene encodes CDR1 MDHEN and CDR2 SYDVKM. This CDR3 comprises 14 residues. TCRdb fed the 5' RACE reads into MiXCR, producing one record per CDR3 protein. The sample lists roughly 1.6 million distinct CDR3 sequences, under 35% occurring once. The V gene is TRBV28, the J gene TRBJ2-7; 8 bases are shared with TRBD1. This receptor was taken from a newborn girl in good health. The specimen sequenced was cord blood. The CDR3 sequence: CASSFRGLPYEQYF. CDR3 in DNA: TGTGCCAGCAGTTTCAGGGGGCTCCCCTACGAGCAGTACTTC.